This T cell receptor beta chain was sequenced during a study of blood T cell repertoires in COVID-19 (dated by TCRdb to between 2020 and 2021). At the level of the whole study: Samples covering the acute and convalescent phases of COVID-19 were provided by collaborators in the United States, Italy and Spain. A freely available public database, intended as a resource for researchers studying the immune response to SARS-CoV-2, is where the repertoires were released. A de-identified subject ID, COVID-19 status, age in years and sex were almost always included in the sample metadata. Deeply sampled blood TCRbeta repertoires from subjects exposed to, actively infected with, or recovered from COVID-19 were included in the dataset. The samples were drawn from two sources: the first 160 participants of the ongoing ImmuneRACE study, and over 1,000 subjects contributed by 6 global collaborators. Where available, HLA class I and class II types were obtained from metadata supplied by the sample provider rather than from assay-based typing. The prospective study material was composed of cDNA or gDNA derived from T cells, B-cell-depleted T cells, or PBMCs.

TCRbeta CDR3 regions were amplified from genomic DNA using the immunoSEQ Assay, a bias-controlled multiplex PCR. Concerning the study's data processing: Nucleated cell counts per sample were estimated from amplification of reference gene primers within the assay. Sequence reads were collapsed and filtered to measure the absolute abundance of every unique TCRbeta CDR3 rearrangement. For each sample, productive Simpson clonality was calculated as the square root of Simpson's diversity index across productive rearrangements. Imported from immuneACCESS, the table was reduced by TCRdb to in-frame sequences with V and J called. These copies leave out some clones; in studies compared against another copy, an unresolved V gene accounts for under half, and the cause of the remainder is not known. Clonal size and the V and J genes are those of that table, whereas D and trimming came from the DNA. This sample comprises 150,000 or so clones, around 89% of them detected only once. The ten largest clones take up roughly 24% of the sample.

What the authors observed across the whole study: The amount of clinical and demographic metadata varied by source and participant and was provided uncurated.

The germline V gene supplies CDR1 MNHEY and CDR2 SVGEGT. The CDR3 measures 17 amino acids from cysteine to phenylalanine. Only the CDR3 DNA stays, 51 bases, in frame from base 1. Relative to germline, V is missing 5 bases and J is missing 4 bases, with 10 bases of the junction outside any gene match. A remark on this clone: The antigen this receptor binds is unknown. It has no much larger one-base neighbor in the sample; base qualities were not kept.

Collaborating institutions collected whole blood in K2EDTA tubes following their own protocols. For TCRbeta analysis, collaborators shipped samples as frozen whole blood, isolated PBMCs, or DNA extracted from either of those sample types. The chain employs TRBV6-2 or TRBV6-3 and TRBJ2-3; TRBD1 agrees with 12 junctional bases. Source material: peripheral blood. The source of this sequence is a man aged 55 to 69 with acute or convalescent COVID-19. CDR3 protein: CASSDPGTGGVADTQYF. The nucleotide sequence is TGTGCCAGCAGTGACCCCGGGACAGGGGGCGTAGCAGATACGCAGTATTTT.